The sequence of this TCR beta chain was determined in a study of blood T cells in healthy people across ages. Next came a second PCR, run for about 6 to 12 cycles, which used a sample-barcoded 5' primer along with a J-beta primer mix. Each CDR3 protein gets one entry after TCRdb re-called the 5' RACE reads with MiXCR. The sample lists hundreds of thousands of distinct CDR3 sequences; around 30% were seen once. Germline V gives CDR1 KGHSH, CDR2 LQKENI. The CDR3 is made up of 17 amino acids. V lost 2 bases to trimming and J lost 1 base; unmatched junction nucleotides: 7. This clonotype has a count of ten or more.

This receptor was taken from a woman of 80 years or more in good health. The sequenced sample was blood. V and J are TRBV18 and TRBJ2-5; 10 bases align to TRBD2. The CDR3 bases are TGTGCCAGCTCACCAGGGCTAGCGGGGGTTATCCAAGAGACCCAGTACTTC. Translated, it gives CASSPGLAGVIQETQYF.